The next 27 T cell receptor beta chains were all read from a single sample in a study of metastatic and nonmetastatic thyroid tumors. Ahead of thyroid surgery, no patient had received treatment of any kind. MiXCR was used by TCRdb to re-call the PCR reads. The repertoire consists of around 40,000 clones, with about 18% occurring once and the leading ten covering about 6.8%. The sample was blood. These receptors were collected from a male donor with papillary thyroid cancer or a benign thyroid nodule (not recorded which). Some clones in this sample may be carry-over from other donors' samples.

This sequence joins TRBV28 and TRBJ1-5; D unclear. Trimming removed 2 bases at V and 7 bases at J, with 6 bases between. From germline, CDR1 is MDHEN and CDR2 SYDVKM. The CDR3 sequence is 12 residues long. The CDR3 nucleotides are TGTGCCAGCAGTTTAGTCGGCCAGCCCCAGCATTTT. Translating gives CASSLVGQPQHF.

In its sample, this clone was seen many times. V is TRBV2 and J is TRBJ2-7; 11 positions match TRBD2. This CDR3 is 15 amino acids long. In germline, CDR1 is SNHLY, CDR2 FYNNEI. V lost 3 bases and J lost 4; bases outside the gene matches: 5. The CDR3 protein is CASSDPPSGGYEQYF. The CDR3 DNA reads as TGTGCCAGCAGTGACCCCCCTAGCGGGGGGTACGAGCAGTACTTC.

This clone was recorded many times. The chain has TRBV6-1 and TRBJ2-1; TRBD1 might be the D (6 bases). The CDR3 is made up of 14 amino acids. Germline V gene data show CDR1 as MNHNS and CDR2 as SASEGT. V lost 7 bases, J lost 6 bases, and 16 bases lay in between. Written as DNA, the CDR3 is TGTGCCAGCACCAGGGGTCTCTCTACCAATGAGCAGTTCTTC. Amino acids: CASTRGLSTNEQFF.

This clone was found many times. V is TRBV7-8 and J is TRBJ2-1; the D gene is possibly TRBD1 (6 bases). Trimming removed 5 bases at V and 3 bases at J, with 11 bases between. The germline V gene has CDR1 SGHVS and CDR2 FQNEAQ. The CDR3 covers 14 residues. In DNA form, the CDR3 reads TGTGCCAGCAGCCGGCCGGACAGCTACAATGAGCAGTTCTTC. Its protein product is CASSRPDSYNEQFF.

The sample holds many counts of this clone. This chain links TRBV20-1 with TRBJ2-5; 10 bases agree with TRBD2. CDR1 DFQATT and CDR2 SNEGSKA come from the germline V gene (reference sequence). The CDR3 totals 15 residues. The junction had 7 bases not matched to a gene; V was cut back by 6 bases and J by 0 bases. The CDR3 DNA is TGCAGTGCCCCCCGGACTAGCGGAAACCAAGAGACCCAGTACTTC. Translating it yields CSAPRTSGNQETQYF.

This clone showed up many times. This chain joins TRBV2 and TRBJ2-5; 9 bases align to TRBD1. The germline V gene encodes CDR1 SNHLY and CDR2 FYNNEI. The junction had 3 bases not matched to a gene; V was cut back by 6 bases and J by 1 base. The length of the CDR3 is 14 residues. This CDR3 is CASRPGQGQETQYF. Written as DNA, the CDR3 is TGTGCCAGCAGGCCGGGACAGGGCCAAGAGACCCAGTACTTC.

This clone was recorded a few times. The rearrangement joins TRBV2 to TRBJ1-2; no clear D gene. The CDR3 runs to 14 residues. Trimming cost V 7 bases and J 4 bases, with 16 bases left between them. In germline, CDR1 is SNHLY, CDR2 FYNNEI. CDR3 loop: CASIQIGPSYGYTF. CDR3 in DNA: TGTGCCAGCATCCAAATTGGTCCCTCCTATGGCTACACCTTC.

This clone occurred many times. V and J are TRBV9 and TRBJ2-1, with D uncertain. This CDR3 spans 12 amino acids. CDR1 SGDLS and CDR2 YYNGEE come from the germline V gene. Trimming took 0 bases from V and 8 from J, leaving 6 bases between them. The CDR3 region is CASSVGGYEQFF. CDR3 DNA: TGTGCCAGCAGCGTAGGTGGCTATGAGCAGTTCTTC.

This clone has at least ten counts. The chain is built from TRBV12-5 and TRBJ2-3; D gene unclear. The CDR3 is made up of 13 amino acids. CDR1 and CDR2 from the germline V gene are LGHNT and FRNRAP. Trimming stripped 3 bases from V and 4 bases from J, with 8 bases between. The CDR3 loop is CASGFGTADTQYF. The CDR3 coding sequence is TGTGCTAGTGGTTTTGGTACGGCAGATACGCAGTATTTT.

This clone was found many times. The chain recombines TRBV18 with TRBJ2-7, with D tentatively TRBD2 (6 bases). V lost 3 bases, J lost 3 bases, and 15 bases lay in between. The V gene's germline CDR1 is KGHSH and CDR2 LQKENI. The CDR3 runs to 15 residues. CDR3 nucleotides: TGTGCCAGCTCACCTGCGGACGGGAGTTTCTACGAGCAGTACTTC. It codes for CASSPADGSFYEQYF.

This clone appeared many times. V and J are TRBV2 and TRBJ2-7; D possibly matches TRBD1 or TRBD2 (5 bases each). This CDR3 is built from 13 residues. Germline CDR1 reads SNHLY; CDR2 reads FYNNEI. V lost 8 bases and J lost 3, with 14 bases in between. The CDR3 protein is CASGSLGVYEQYF. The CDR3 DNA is TGTGCCAGCGGATCACTAGGGGTCTACGAGCAGTACTTC.

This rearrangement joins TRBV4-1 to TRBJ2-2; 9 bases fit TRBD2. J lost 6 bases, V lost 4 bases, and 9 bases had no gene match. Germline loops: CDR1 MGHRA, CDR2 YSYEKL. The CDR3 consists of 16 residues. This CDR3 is CASSRSFSGSAGELFF. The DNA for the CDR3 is TGCGCCAGCAGCCGAAGCTTTAGCGGGAGCGCCGGGGAGCTGTTTTTT.

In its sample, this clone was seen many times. As DNA, the CDR3 is TGTGCCACCAGTGGGCAGGGTGGAACAGATACGCAGTATTTT. It encodes CATSGQGGTDTQYF. The chain employs TRBV24-1 and TRBJ2-3; a possible D gene is TRBD1 (5 bases). Trimming shortened V by 5 bases and J by 3 bases, and 11 bases separated the two germline ends. Per germline, CDR1 KGHDR and CDR2 SFDVKD. This CDR3 has 14 amino acids.

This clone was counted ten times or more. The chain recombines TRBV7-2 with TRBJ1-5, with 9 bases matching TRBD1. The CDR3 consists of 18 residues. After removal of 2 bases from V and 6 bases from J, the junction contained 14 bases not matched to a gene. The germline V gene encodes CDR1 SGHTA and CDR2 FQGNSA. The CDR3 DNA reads TGTGCCAGCAGCTTATACTCGGGACAGGGCCTTCTCGGTCAGCCCCAGCATTTT. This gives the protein CASSLYSGQGLLGQPQHF. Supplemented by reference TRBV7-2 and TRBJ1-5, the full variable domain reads GAGVSQSPSNKVTEKGKDVELRCDPISGHTALYWYRQSLGQGLEFLIYFQGNSAPDKSGLPSDRFSAERTGGSVSTLTIQRTQQEDSAVYLCASSLYSGQGLLGQPQHFGDGTRLSIL.

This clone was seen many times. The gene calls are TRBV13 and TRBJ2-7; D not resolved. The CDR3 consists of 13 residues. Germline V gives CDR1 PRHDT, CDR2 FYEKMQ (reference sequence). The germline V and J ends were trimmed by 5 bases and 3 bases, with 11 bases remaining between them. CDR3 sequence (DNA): TGTGCCAGCAGCGTCGGCAGACACTACGAGCAGTACTTC. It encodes CASSVGRHYEQYF.

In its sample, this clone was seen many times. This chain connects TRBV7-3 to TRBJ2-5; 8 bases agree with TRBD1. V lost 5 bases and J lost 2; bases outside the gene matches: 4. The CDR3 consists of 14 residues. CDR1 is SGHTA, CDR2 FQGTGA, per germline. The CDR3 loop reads CASSRTGSQETQYF. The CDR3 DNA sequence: TGTGCCAGCAGCCGGACAGGGTCACAAGAGACCCAGTACTTC.

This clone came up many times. The CDR3 nucleotides are TGTGCCAGCAGCTTAGCGCTCAGAGCCAATGAGCAGTTCTTC. Translating it yields CASSLALRANEQFF. This sequence joins TRBV7-6 and TRBJ2-1; D gene ambiguous. Germline V gene data show CDR1 as SGHVS and CDR2 as FNYEAQ. The CDR3 length is 14 residues. V shed 0 bases and J shed 6 bases, with 9 bases lying between them.

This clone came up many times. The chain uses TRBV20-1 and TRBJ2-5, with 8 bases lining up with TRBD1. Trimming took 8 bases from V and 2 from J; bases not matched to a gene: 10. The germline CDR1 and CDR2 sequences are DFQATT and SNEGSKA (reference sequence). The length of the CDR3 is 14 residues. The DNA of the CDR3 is TGCAGTTCACGAGACAGGGGACAACAAGAGACCCAGTACTTC. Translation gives CSSRDRGQQETQYF.

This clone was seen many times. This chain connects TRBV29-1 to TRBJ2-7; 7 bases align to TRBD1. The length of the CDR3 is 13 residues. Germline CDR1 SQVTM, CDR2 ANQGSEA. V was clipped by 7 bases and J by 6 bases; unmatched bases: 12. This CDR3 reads CSAEEETGLEQYF. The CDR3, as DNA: TGCAGCGCTGAGGAGGAGACAGGGCTCGAGCAGTACTTC.

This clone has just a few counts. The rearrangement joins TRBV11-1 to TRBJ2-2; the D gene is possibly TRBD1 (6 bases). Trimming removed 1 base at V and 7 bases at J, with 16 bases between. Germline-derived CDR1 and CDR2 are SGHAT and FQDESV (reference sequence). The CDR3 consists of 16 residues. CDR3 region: CASSLDSWSRGGELFF. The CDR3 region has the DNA TGTGCCAGCAGCTTAGATTCCTGGAGCAGGGGCGGGGAGCTGTTTTTT.

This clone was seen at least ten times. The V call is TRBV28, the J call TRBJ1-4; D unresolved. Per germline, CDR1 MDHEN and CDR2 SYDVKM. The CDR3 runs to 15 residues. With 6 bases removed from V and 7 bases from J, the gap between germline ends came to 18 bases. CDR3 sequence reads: CASSSTRAASEKLFF. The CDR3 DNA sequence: TGTGCCAGCAGCTCCACGAGGGCGGCTAGTGAAAAACTGTTTTTT.

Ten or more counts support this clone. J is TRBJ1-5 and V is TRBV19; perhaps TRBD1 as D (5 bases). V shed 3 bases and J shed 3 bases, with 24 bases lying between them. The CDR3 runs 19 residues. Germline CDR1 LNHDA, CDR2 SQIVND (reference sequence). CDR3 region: CASSISPARTRGANQPQHF. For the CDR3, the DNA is TGTGCCAGTAGTATTTCCCCGGCCCGGACGAGGGGAGCCAATCAGCCCCAGCATTTT. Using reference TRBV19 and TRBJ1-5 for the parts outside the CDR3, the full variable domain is DGGITQSPKYLFRKEGQNVTLSCEQNLNHDAMYWYRQDPGQGLRLIYYSQIVNDFQKGDIAEGYSVSREKKESFPLTVTSAQKNPTAFYLCASSISPARTRGANQPQHFGDGTRLSIL.

The chain's CDR3 is CASSLAWTAVLFF. The CDR3 nucleotides read TGTGCCAGCAGCTTAGCCTGGACCGCGGTGCTGTTTTTT. This chain uses TRBV7-2 with TRBJ2-2; D is undetermined. The V end lost 0 bases, the J end lost 13 bases, and 12 bases lay between the germline ends. This CDR3 has 13 amino acids. Germline CDR1 and CDR2: SGHTA and FQGNSA.

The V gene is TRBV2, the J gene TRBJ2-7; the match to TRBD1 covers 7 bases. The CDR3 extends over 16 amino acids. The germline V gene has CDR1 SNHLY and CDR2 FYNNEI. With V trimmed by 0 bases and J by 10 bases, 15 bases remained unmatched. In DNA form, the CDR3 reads TGTGCCAGCAGTGAAGCCGTTGGACAGGACTCCTACTATCAGTACTTC. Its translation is CASSEAVGQDSYYQYF.

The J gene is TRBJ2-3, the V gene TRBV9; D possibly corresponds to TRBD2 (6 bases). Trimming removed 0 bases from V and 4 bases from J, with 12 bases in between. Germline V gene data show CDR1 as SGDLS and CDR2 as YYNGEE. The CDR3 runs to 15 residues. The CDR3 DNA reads TGTGCCAGCAGCGTAGGTAGCGGTTGGCCAGATACGCAGTATTTT. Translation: CASSVGSGWPDTQYF.

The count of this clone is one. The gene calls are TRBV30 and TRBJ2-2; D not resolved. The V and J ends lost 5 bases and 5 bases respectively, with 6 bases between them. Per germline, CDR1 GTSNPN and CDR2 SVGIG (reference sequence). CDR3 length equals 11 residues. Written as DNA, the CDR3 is TGTGCCTGGGAAAAAACCGGGGAGCTGTTTTTT. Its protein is CAWEKTGELFF.

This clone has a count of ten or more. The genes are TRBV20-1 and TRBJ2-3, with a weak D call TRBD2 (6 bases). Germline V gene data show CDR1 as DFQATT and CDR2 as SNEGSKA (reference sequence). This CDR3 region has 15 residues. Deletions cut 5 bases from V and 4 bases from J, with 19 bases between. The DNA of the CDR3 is TGCAGTGCTCCGGAAAGGCACGGGGGATCAGATACGCAGTATTTT. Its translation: CSAPERHGGSDTQYF.